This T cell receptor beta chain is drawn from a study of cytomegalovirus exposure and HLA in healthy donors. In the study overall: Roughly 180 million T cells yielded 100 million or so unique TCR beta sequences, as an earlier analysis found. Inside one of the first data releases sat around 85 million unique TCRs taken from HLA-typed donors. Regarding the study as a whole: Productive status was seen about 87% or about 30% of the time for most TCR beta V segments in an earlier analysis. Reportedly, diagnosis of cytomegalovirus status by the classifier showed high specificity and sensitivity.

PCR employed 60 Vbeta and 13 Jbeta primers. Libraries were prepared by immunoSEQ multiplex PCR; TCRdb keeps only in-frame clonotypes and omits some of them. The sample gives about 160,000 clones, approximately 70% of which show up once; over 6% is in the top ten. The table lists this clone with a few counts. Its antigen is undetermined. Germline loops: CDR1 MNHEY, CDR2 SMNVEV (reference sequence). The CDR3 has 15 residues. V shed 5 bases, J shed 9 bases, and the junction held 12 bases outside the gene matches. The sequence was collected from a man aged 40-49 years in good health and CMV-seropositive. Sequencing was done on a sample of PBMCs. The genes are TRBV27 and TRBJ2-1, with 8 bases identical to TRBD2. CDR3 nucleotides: TGTGCCAGCAGTCCGTCGGGGGGGAGTTTCGGTGAGCAGTTCTTC. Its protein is CASSPSGGSFGEQFF.